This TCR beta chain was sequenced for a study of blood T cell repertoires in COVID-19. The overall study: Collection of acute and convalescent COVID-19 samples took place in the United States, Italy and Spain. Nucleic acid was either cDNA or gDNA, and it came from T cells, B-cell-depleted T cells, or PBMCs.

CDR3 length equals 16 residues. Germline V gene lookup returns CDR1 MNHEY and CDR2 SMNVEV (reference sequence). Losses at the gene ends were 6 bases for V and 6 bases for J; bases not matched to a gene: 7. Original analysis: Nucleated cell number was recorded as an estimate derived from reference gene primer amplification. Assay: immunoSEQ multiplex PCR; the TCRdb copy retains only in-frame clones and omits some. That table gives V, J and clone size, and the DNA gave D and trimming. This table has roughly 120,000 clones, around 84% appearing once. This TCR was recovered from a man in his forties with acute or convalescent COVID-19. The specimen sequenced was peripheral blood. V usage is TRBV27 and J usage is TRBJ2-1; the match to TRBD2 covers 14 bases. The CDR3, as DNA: TGTGCCAGCAGCCCACGACTAGCGGGGGGGCTCAATGAGCAGTTCTTC. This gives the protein CASSPRLAGGLNEQFF.